This passage covers 22 T cell receptor beta chains from one sample sequenced in a study of T cell clones after liver transplantation. The repertoire was sequenced with immunoSEQ multiplex PCR; TCRdb's copy has only in-frame clones and lacks some. The sample has tens of thousands of clones, about 93% seen once. The material sequenced was CD8+ T cells from blood, taken 25 months after liver transplant. Receptors originate from a human patient who received a liver transplant. Part of the T cells may come from the graft donor.

The gene calls are TRBV7-9 and TRBJ2-7; D is uncertain. Germline V gene data show CDR1 as SEHNR and CDR2 as FQNEAQ (reference sequence). Trimming removed 4 bases from V and 3 bases from J, with 4 bases in between. This CDR3 is built from 11 residues. This CDR3 is CASSSRYEQYF. In DNA, the CDR3 is TGTGCCAGCAGCTCTCGCTACGAGCAGTACTTC. Full variable domain (outside the CDR3, taken from reference TRBV7-9 and TRBJ2-7): DTGVSQNPRHKITKRGQNVTFRCDPISEHNRLYWYRQTLGQGPEFLTYFQNEAQLEKSRLLSDRFSAERPKGSFSTLEIQRTEQGDSAMYLCASSSRYEQYFGPGTRLTVT.

This chain uses TRBV18 with TRBJ2-7; D uncertain. V shed 4 bases and J shed 2 bases, with 15 bases lying between them. This CDR3 contains 15 residues. The germline V gene has CDR1 KGHSH and CDR2 LQKENI. CDR3 DNA sequence: TGTGCCAGCTCACAACCACGGCAGAGTCCCTACGAGCAGTACTTC. Protein product: CASSQPRQSPYEQYF.

This clone showed up just once. The chain recombines TRBV7-9 with TRBJ2-3, with D uncertain. The CDR3 covers 18 residues. From germline, CDR1 is SEHNR and CDR2 FQNEAQ (reference sequence). Trimming cost V 5 bases and J 1 base, with 22 bases left between them. This CDR3 reads CASSPKYEKSKGTDTQYF. The DNA of the CDR3 is TGTGCCAGCAGCCCGAAATACGAGAAGTCAAAAGGCACAGATACGCAGTATTTT. The full variable domain, in which reference TRBV7-9 and TRBJ2-3 provide the parts outside the CDR3, is DTGVSQNPRHKITKRGQNVTFRCDPISEHNRLYWYRQTLGQGPEFLTYFQNEAQLEKSRLLSDRFSAERPKGSFSTLEIQRTEQGDSAMYLCASSPKYEKSKGTDTQYFGPGTRLTVL.

The sample holds a few counts of this clone. The chain has TRBV7-9 and TRBJ2-2; no definite D call. The V end lost 7 bases, the J end lost 0 bases, and 15 bases lay between the germline ends. This CDR3 region has 16 residues. Germline V gives CDR1 SEHNR, CDR2 FQNEAQ (reference sequence). The CDR3 reads CASNPLGTSNTGELFF. For the CDR3, the DNA is TGTGCCAGCAATCCCCTGGGCACCTCGAACACCGGGGAGCTGTTTTTT.

This rearrangement joins TRBV4-2 to TRBJ2-7; 9 nucleotides line up with TRBD1. This CDR3 region has 15 residues. The trim removed 3 bases at V and 1 base at J, leaving 4 bases unmatched. Germline V gives CDR1 LGHNA, CDR2 YNFKEQ. This CDR3 is CASSQAGTGSYEQYF. DNA of the CDR3: TGTGCCAGCAGCCAGGCCGGGACAGGGTCCTACGAGCAGTACTTC.

This rearrangement joins TRBV9 to TRBJ1-2, with D tentatively TRBD1 (6 bases). V was shortened by 5 bases and J by 1 base, with 27 bases between the two germline ends. This CDR3 comprises 19 residues. Germline V lookup: CDR1 SGDLS, CDR2 YYNGEE. CDR3 nucleotides: TGTGCCAGCAGTAACCCTGATGGACAGCCGCTACCTTTTAACTATGGCTACACCTTC. This sequence encodes CASSNPDGQPLPFNYGYTF.

This chain connects TRBV27 to TRBJ1-5; 7 bases line up with TRBD1. Per germline, CDR1 MNHEY and CDR2 SMNVEV (reference sequence). CDR3 length equals 15 residues. After removal of 5 bases from V and 2 bases from J, the junction contained 6 bases not matched to a gene. CDR3 amino acids: CASSIHRGGNQPQHF. As DNA, the CDR3 is TGTGCCAGCAGTATACACAGGGGAGGCAATCAGCCCCAGCATTTT.

The V and J genes are TRBV12-5 and TRBJ1-4; 7 bases are a match to TRBD1. Germline trimming cut 1 base from V and 0 bases from J; bases unmatched to any gene: 8. Per germline, CDR1 LGHNT and CDR2 FRNRAP. The CDR3 totals 18 residues. As DNA, the CDR3 is TGTGCTAGTGGTTTGGCAAGGGACAGCGTTGCAACTAATGAAAAACTGTTTTTT. Residues: CASGLARDSVATNEKLFF.

V is TRBV4-2 and J is TRBJ2-1; no clear D gene. Trimming took 2 bases from V and 5 from J, leaving 10 bases between them. The length of the CDR3 is 14 residues. Germline CDR1 reads LGHNA; CDR2 reads YNFKEQ. Here the CDR3 DNA reads TGTGCCAGCAGCCAACTAGGCGAGGACAATGAGCAGTTCTTC. Its translation is CASSQLGEDNEQFF.

This clone showed up just once. This chain uses TRBV21-1 with TRBJ1-5; the table's D call, TRBD1, was not checked against the DNA. TRBV21-1 counts as a pseudogene. The CDR3 extends over 18 amino acids. CDR3 region: CASSKGPVQGRNNQPQHF. In DNA, the CDR3 is TGTGCCAGCAGCAAAGGCCCCGTACAGGGTCGAAACAATCAGCCCCAGCATTTT.

The genes are TRBV7-2 and TRBJ2-4; D is possibly TRBD1 (5 bases). This CDR3 region has 11 residues. From germline, CDR1 is SGHTA and CDR2 FQGNSA. Trimming stripped 5 bases from V and 7 bases from J, with 6 bases between. The CDR3 DNA sequence: TGTGCCAGCAGCCCAGGGAACATTCAGTACTTC. The encoded protein is CASSPGNIQYF. The full variable domain, in which reference TRBV7-2 and TRBJ2-4 provide the parts outside the CDR3, is GAGVSQSPSNKVTEKGKDVELRCDPISGHTALYWYRQSLGQGLEFLIYFQGNSAPDKSGLPSDRFSAERTGGSVSTLTIQRTQQEDSAVYLCASSPGNIQYFGAGTRLSVL.

The chain couples TRBV11-3 to TRBJ2-1; TRBD1 aligns across 7 bases. Losses at the gene ends were 1 base for V and 8 bases for J; bases not matched to a gene: 8. The germline V gene has CDR1 SGHNT and CDR2 YENEEA. This CDR3 is built from 15 residues. In nucleotides, the CDR3 is TGTGCCAGCAGCTTAGTTATTACAGGGGTTGATGAGCAGTTCTTC. Protein product: CASSLVITGVDEQFF.

The chain is built from TRBV4-3 and TRBJ1-5; D gene ambiguous. Trimming left V 1 base short and J 7 bases short, with 8 bases between. The CDR3 covers 13 residues. CDR1 and CDR2 from the germline V gene are LGHNA and YSLEER. The DNA of the CDR3 is TGCGCCAGCAGCCAAGGACTCGGGCAGCCCCAGCATTTT. It translates to CASSQGLGQPQHF.

The chain combines TRBV9 with TRBJ1-1; 7 nucleotides line up with TRBD1. Germline V gene lookup returns CDR1 SGDLS and CDR2 YYNGEE. The J segment lost 0 bases and the V segment lost 4 bases, leaving 6 bases of the junction unmatched. The CDR3 has 15 amino acids. CDR3 sequence (DNA): TGTGCCAGCAGCCCGGAGGGACAGTTGAACACTGAAGCTTTCTTT. Translation gives CASSPEGQLNTEAFF.

The V call is TRBV4-1, the J call TRBJ2-1, with D perhaps TRBD2 (6 bases). Between the trimmed V and J ends, which lost 3 bases and 9 bases, there was a span of 18 bases. The V gene's germline CDR1 is MGHRA and CDR2 YSYEKL. The CDR3 has 15 residues. Here the CDR3 DNA reads TGCGCCAGCAGCCAGCGGGGCCCCGGGTCGGGTGAGCAGTTCTTC. It codes for CASSQRGPGSGEQFF.

The chain uses TRBV19 and TRBJ2-5, with 7 bases that match TRBD2. V lost 3 bases, J lost 1 base, and 17 bases stayed unmatched. The CDR3 has 19 amino acids. Germline lookup yields CDR1 LNHDA and CDR2 SQIVND (reference sequence). The CDR3 bases are TGTGCCAGTAGTATCTCGTCGCGGGCTGAAAGCGGGGCCCAAGAGACCCAGTACTTC. Translating gives CASSISSRAESGAQETQYF.

This rearrangement joins TRBV9 to TRBJ2-2; D is unclear. The V gene's germline CDR1 is SGDLS and CDR2 YYNGEE. CDR3 length: 17 residues. V dropped 0 bases and J dropped 8 bases, with 20 bases sitting between them. For the CDR3, the DNA is TGTGCCAGCAGCGTAGGGGGTCAGCCCGCTCCCGAGGGGGAGCTGTTTTTT. Translation gives CASSVGGQPAPEGELFF.

The gene calls are TRBV6-1 and TRBJ2-7, with D uncertain. V was pared by 0 bases and J by 3 bases, with 12 bases between. This CDR3 contains 15 residues. CDR1 and CDR2 (germline): MNHNS, SASEGT. The CDR3 coding sequence is TGTGCCAGCAGTGAAGCCCCGGACGGTTACTACGAGCAGTACTTC. It codes for CASSEAPDGYYEQYF.

The chain carries TRBV28 and TRBJ2-5; TRBD1 might be the D (6 bases). The V and J ends lost 3 bases and 5 bases respectively, with 19 bases between them. Germline CDR1 MDHEN, CDR2 SYDVKM. The CDR3 totals 16 residues. The CDR3 region is CASSLHRAYEMETQYF. DNA of the CDR3: TGTGCCAGCAGTTTGCACAGGGCGTATGAGATGGAGACCCAGTACTTC. The whole variable domain, remainder taken from reference TRBV28 and TRBJ2-5, is DVKVTQSSRYLVKRTGEKVFLECVQDMDHENMFWYRQDPGLGLRLIYFSYDVKMKEKGDIPEGYSVSREKKERFSLILESASTNQTSMYLCASSLHRAYEMETQYFGPGTRLLVL.

The chain combines TRBV4-1 with TRBJ2-1; 10 bases fit TRBD2. The V and J ends lost 3 bases and 4 bases, in that order; junction bases with no gene match: 6. The CDR3 runs 16 residues. In germline, CDR1 is MGHRA, CDR2 YSYEKL. The CDR3: CASSQELAGLYNEQFF. The CDR3 DNA follows: TGCGCCAGCAGCCAGGAACTAGCGGGGCTATACAATGAGCAGTTCTTC.

The chain links TRBV7-9 to TRBJ2-1, with 7 bases lining up with TRBD2. After removal of 7 bases from V and 10 bases from J, the junction contained 19 bases not matched to a gene. This CDR3 has 16 amino acids. Germline V gene sequence: CDR1 SEHNR, CDR2 FQNEAQ (reference sequence). The CDR3: CASTSTAGDYRSEQFF. The DNA of the CDR3 is TGTGCCAGCACCTCAACCGCCGGGGACTATCGGTCGGAGCAGTTCTTC.

The chain joins TRBV30 to TRBJ1-5; no definite D call. CDR1 is GTSNPN, CDR2 SVGIG, per germline (reference sequence). V lost 4 bases, J lost 0 bases, and 7 bases lay in between. The CDR3 has 13 residues. The CDR3 DNA reads as TGTGCCTGGAACGGGGATAGCAATCAGCCCCAGCATTTT. This gives the protein CAWNGDSNQPQHF.